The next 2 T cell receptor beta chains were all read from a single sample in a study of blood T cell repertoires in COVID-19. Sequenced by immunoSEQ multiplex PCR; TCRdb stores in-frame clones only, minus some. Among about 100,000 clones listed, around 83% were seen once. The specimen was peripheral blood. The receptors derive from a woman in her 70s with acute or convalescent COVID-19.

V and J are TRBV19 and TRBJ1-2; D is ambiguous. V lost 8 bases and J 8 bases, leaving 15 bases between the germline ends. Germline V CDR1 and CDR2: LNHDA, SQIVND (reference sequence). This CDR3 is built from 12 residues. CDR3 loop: CASRPHSWGYTF. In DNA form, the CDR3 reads TGTGCCAGTCGCCCGCACTCGTGGGGCTACACCTTC.

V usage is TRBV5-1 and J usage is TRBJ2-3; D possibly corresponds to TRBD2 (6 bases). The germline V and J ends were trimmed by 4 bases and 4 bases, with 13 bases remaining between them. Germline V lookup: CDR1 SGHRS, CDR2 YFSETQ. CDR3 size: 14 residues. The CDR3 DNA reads TGCGCCAGCAGCCGCGCCGGGAGCCCAGATACGCAGTATTTT. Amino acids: CASSRAGSPDTQYF.